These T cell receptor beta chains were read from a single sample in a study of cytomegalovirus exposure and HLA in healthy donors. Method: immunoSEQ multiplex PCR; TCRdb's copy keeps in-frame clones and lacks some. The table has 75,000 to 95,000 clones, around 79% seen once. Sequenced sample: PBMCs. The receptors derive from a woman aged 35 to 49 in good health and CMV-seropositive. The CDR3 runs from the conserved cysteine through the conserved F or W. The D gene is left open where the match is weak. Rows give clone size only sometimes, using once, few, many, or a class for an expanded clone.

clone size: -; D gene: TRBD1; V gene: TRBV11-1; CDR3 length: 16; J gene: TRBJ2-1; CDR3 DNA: TGTGCCAGCAGCTTAGAGGGACAGGGGATTAACAATGAGCAGTTCTTC; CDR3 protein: CASSLEGQGINNEQFF
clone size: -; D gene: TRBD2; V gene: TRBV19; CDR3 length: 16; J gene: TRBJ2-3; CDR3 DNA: TGTGCCAGTAGTAAAGGTGGTGCTAGCGGGAGTTTTACGCAGTATTTT; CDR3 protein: CASSKGGASGSFTQYF
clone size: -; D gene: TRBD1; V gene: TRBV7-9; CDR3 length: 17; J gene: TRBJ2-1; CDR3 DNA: TGTGCCAGCAGCCTGTGGGGGGGGACAGGGGTCGGAAATGAGCAGTTCTTC; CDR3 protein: CASSLWGGTGVGNEQFF
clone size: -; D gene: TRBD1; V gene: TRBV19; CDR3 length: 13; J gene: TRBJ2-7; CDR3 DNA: TGTGCCAGTAAACCGGGACAGGGGGGCGAGCAGTACTTC; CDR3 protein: CASKPGQGGEQYF
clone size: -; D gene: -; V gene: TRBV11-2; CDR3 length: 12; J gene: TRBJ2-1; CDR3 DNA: TGTGCCAGCAGCCGCTGGACAACCGAGCAGTTCTTC; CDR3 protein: CASSRWTTEQFF
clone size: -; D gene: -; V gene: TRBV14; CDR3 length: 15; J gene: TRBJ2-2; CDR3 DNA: TGTGCCAGCAGCCGTAATCTTCCAGGGGACGGGGAGCTGTTTTTT; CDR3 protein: CASSRNLPGDGELFF
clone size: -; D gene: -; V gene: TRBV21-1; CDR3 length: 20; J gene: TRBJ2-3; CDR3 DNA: TGTGCCAGCAGCAAAGGGGAAGGGACTAGCGGGAGGGAAAGTACAGATACGCAGTATTTT; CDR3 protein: CASSKGEGTSGRESTDTQYF
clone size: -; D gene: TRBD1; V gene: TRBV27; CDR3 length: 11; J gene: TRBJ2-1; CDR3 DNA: TGTGCCAGCAGCCGGACAGGGATAGAGTTCTTC; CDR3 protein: CASSRTGIEFF
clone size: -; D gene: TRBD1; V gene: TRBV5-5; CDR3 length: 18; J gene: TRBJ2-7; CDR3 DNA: TGTGCCAGCAGCTTGGAAGGAGGGACAGGTGGGATCTGGCTAGAGCAGTACTTC; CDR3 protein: CASSLEGGTGGIWLEQYF
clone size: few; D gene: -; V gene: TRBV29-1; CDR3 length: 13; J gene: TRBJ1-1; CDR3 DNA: TGCAGCGTTGGCTGGGGCGGGGACACTGAAGCTTTCTTT; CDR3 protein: CSVGWGGDTEAFF
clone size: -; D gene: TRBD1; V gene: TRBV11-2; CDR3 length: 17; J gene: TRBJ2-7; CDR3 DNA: TGTGCCAGCAGCTTAGGGACTTCGGGACAGGGTATGGACGAGCAGTACTTC; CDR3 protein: CASSLGTSGQGMDEQYF
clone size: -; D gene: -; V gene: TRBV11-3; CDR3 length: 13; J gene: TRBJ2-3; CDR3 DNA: TGTGCCAGCAGCGACTCGTGGCGAGATACGCAGTATTTT; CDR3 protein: CASSDSWRDTQYF
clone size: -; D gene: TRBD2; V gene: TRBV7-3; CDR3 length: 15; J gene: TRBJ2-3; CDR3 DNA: TGTGCCAGCAGCTTAGCGGGGGGATACTCAGATACGCAGTATTTT; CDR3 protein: CASSLAGGYSDTQYF
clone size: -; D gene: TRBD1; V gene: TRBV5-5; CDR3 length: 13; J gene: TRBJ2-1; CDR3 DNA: TGTGCCAGCCACCTAGGGACAGGGGGCCGGGGGTTCTTC; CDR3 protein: CASHLGTGGRGFF
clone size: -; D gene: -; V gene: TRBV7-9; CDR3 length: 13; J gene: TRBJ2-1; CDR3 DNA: TGTGCCAGCAGCTTAGAGGGGAACAATGAGCAGTTCTTC; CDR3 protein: CASSLEGNNEQFF
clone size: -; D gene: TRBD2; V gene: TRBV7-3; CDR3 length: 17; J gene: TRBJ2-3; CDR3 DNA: TGTGCCAGCAGCCCGTTTAGCGGGAGCACCAGCACAGATACGCAGTATTTT; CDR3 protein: CASSPFSGSTSTDTQYF
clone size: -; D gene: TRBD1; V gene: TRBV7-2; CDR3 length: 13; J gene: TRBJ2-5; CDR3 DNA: TGTGCCAGCAGCCCCGGACAGGAACGAGAGCAGTACTTC; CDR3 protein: CASSPGQEREQYF
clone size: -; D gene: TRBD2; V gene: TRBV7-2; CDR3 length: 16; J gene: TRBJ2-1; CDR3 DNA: TGTGCCAGCAGCGGGGGGGCGCGGGAGGTCTACAATGAGCAGTTCTTC; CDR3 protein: CASSGGAREVYNEQFF
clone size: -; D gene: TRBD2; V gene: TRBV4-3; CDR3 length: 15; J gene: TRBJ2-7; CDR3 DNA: TGCGCCAGCAGCCAAGCGTGGGGGGGGATGTTCGAGCAGTACTTC; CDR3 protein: CASSQAWGGMFEQYF
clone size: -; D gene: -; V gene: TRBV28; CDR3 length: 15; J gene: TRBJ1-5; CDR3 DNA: TGTGCCAGCAGTGTGGACAGCACTCTCAATCAGCCCCAGCATTTT; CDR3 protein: CASSVDSTLNQPQHF
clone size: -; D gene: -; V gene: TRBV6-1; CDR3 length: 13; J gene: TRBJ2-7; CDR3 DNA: TGTGCCAGCAGTGAAGGATTAGACTACGAGCAGTACTTC; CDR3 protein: CASSEGLDYEQYF
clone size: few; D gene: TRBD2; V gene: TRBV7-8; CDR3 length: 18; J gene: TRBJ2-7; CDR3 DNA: TGTGCCAGCAGCTTAGTACGAGCGGGAGGCCCAAGCTCCTACGAGCAGTACTTC; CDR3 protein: CASSLVRAGGPSSYEQYF
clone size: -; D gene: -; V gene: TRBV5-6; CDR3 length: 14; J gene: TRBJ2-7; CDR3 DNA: TGTGCCAGCCAACTCGGGTACTACCTCTACGAGCAGTACTTC; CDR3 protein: CASQLGYYLYEQYF
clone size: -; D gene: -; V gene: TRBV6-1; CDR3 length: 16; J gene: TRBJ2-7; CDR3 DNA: TGTGCCAGCAGTGAAACTTTCCAGGGGTATAACTACGAGCAGTACTTC; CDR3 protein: CASSETFQGYNYEQYF
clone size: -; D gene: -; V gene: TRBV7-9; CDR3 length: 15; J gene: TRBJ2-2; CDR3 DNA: TGTGCCAGCAGCTTATCTCGGGGGAACACCGGGGAGCTGTTTTTT; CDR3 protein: CASSLSRGNTGELFF
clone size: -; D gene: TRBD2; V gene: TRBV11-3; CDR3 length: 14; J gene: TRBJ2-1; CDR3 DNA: TGTGCCAGCAGCCTTGGACTAGCCCACAATGAGCAGTTCTTC; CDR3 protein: CASSLGLAHNEQFF
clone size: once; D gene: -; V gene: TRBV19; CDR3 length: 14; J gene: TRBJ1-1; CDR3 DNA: TGTGCCAGTAGTTTGCACAGGGAGAACACTGAAGCTTTCTTT; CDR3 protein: CASSLHRENTEAFF
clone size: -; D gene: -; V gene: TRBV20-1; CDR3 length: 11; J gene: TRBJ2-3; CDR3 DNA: TGCAGTGAGAGGAAAGGAGATACGCAGTATTTT; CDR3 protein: CSERKGDTQYF
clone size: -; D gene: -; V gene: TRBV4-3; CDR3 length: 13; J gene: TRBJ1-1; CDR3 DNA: TGCGCCGGCAGTCGGGGGGGGAACACTGAAGCTTTCTTT; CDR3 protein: CAGSRGGNTEAFF
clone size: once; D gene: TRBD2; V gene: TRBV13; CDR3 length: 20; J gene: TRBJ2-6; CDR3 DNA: TGTGCCAGCAGCCTTTATATAAGGACTAGCGGGAGAACTGGGGCCAACGTCCTGACTTTC; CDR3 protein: CASSLYIRTSGRTGANVLTF
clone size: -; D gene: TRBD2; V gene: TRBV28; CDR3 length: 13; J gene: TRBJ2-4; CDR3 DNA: TGTGCCAGCAATCTCGGGGGGGGAAACATTCAGTACTTC; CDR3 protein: CASNLGGGNIQYF
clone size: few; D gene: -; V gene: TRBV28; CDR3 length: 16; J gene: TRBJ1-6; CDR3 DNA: TGTGCCAGCAGTTTTGGACAAACCGGAACTTATTCACCCCTCCACTTT; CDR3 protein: CASSFGQTGTYSPLHF
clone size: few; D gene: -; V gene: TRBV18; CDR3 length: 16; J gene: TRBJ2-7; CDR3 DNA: TGTGCCAGCTCACCACTGGTAACAGGTGGTCTAAACGAGCAGTACTTC; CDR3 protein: CASSPLVTGGLNEQYF
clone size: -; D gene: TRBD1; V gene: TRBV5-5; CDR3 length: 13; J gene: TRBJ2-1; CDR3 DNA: TGTGCCAGCAGCTTCGGACAGGGATATGAGCAGTTCTTC; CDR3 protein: CASSFGQGYEQFF
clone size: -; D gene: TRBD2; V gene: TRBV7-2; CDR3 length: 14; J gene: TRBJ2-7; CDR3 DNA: TGTGCCAGCAGCGGAACTAGCGGGGGCTACGAGCAGTACTTC; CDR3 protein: CASSGTSGGYEQYF
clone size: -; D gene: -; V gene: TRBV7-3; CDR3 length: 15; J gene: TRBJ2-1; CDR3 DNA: TGTGCCAGCAGCTTAAGCCCGGCGGCTACGAATGAGCAGTTCTTC; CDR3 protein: CASSLSPAATNEQFF